These 8 T cell receptor beta chains originate from one sample sequenced in a study of blood T cells in healthy people across ages. Using a J-beta primer mix together with a sample-barcoded 5' primer, a second PCR was run for roughly 6 to 12 cycles. TCRdb fed the 5' RACE reads into MiXCR, producing one record per CDR3 protein. The profile shows roughly 500,000 distinct CDR3 sequences, 25% to 30% of them singletons. Sequencing was carried out using blood. These TCRs come from a woman in her sixties or seventies in good health.

The sample holds one count of this clonotype. The V call is TRBV12-3 or TRBV12-4, the J call TRBJ1-1, with unresolved D. The CDR3 is made up of 13 amino acids. Trimming took 5 bases from V and 1 from J, leaving 8 bases between them. The CDR3 DNA follows: TGTGCCAGCAGTCATACCCCGAACACTGAAGCTTTCTTT. Encoded protein: CASSHTPNTEAFF.

The CDR3 here is CASSPGVLSSGNTIYF. CDR3 bases: TGTGCCAGCTCACCAGGGGTATTGAGCTCTGGAAACACCATATATTTT. The V and J genes are TRBV18 and TRBJ1-3; D is unclear. Per the germline V gene, CDR1 is KGHSH and CDR2 is LQKENI. The V end was cut by 2 bases, the J end by 0 bases, with 11 bases between. The CDR3 has 16 amino acids.

V and J are TRBV20-1 and TRBJ2-3; 7 nucleotides agree with TRBD1. Germline CDR1 DFQATT, CDR2 SNEGSKA (reference sequence). The ends lost 5 bases at V and 4 bases at J; junction bases unmatched: 9. This CDR3 has 14 amino acids. The CDR3 DNA sequence: TGCAGTGCTCGCTCCGGGACAGAGGCAGATACGCAGTATTTT. It yields the protein CSARSGTEADTQYF.

The chain joins TRBV4-3 to TRBJ1-3, with D tentatively TRBD1 (6 bases). Germline CDR1 reads LGHNA; CDR2 reads YSLEER. This CDR3 has 14 residues. V was trimmed by 2 bases and J by 9 bases, leaving 14 bases between them. The DNA of the CDR3 is TGCGCCAGCAGCCAAACACATACAGGGACCACCATATATTTT. Its translation: CASSQTHTGTTIYF.

This clonotype turned up a few times. This chain uses TRBV7-8 with TRBJ2-7; D remains unclear. The germline V and J ends were trimmed by 5 bases and 6 bases, with 8 bases remaining between them. Looked up from germline, CDR1 is SGHVS and CDR2 is FQNEAQ. The CDR3 runs 11 residues. CDR3 sequence (DNA): TGTGCCAGCAGCCTACACGCCGAGCAGTACTTC. Translation gives CASSLHAEQYF.

The rearrangement joins TRBV7-2 to TRBJ2-7; D possibly uses TRBD1 or TRBD2 (5 bases each). V was cut by 3 bases and J by 9 bases, with 15 bases left in between. Per germline, CDR1 SGHTA and CDR2 FQGNSA. The CDR3 has 13 amino acids. CDR3 coding DNA: TGTGCCAGCAGCTTGAGGGGCGCAGATGTGCAGTACTTC. Translating gives CASSLRGADVQYF.

This clonotype was detected ten times or more. The chain couples TRBV6-5 to TRBJ2-5, with 8 bases identical to TRBD2. Per germline, CDR1 MNHEY and CDR2 SVGAGI. The CDR3 extends over 14 amino acids. Germline trimming cut 0 bases from V and 5 bases from J; bases unmatched to any gene: 2. The CDR3 spells CASSYSGGAETQYF. Here the CDR3 DNA reads TGTGCCAGCAGTTACTCCGGGGGGGCTGAGACCCAGTACTTC.

V is TRBV4-3 and J is TRBJ2-5; 13 bases line up with TRBD2. With V trimmed by 2 bases and J by 0 bases, 6 bases remained unmatched. Germline V CDR1 and CDR2: LGHNA, YSLEER. The CDR3 spans 18 residues. CDR3 residues: CASSQLPGTSGDQETQYF. The CDR3 DNA is TGCGCCAGCAGCCAACTTCCCGGGACTAGCGGGGACCAAGAGACCCAGTACTTC.